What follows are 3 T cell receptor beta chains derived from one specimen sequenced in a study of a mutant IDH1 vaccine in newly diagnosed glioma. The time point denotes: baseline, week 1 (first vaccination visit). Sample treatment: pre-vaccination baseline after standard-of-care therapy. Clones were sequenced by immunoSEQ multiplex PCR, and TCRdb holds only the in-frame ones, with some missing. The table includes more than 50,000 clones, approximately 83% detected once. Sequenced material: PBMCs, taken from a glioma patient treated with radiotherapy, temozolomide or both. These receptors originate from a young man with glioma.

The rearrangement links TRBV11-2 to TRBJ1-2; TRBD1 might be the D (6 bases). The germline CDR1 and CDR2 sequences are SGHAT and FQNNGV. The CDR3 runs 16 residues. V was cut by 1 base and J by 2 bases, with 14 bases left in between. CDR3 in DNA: TGTGCCAGCAGCTTAGCCGTCCCTACAGGGAACTATGGCTACACCTTC. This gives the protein CASSLAVPTGNYGYTF.

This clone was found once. Written as DNA, the CDR3 is TGTGCCAGCAGTTCGACAGGTGCAACTAATGAAAAACTGTTTTTT. The encoded protein is CASSSTGATNEKLFF. The chain has TRBV6-1 and TRBJ1-4; D is perhaps TRBD1 (6 bases). There are 15 residues in the CDR3. Germline loops: CDR1 MNHNS, CDR2 SASEGT. The V and J ends lost 5 bases and 0 bases respectively, with 10 bases between them.

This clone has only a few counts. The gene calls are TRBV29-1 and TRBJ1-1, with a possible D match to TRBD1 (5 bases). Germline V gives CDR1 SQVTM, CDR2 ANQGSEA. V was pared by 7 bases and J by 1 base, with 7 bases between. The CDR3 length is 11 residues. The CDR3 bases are TGCAGCGACGGGGGGAACACTGAAGCTTTCTTT. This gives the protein CSDGGNTEAFF.